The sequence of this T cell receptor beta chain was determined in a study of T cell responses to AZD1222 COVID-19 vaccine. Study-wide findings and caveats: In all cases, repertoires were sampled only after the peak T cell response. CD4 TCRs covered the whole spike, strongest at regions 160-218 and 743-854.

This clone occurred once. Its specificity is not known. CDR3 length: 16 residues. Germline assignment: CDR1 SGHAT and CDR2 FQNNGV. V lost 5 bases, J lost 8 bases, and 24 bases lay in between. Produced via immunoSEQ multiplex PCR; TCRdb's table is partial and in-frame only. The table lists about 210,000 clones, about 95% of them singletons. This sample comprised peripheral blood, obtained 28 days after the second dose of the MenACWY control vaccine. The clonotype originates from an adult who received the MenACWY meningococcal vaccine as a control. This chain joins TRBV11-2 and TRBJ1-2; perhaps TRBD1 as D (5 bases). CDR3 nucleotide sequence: TGTGCCAGCAGCCAACGTAGTCAGGGATTCGTGGAGGGCTACACCTTC. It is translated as CASSQRSQGFVEGYTF.